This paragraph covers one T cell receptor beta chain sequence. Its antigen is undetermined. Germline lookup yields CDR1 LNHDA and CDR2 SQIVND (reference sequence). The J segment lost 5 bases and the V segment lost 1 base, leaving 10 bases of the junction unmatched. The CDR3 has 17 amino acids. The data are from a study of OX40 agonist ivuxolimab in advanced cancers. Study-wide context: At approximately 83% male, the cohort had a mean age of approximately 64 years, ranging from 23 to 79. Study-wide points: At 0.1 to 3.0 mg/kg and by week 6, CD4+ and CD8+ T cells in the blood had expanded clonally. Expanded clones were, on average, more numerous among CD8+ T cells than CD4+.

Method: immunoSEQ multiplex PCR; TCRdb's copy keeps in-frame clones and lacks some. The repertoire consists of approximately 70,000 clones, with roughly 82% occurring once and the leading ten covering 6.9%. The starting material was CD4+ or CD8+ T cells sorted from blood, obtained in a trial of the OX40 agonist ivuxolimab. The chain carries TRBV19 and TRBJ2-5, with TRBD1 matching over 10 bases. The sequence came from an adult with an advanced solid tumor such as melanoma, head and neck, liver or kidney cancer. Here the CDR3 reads CASSIAMGQGSGETQYF. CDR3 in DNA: TGTGCCAGTAGTATAGCTATGGGACAGGGGTCTGGGGAGACCCAGTACTTC.